These T cell receptor beta chains were read from a single sample in a study of siplizumab effects on memory and regulatory T cells. This table comes from immunoSEQ multiplex PCR, and its TCRdb copy is limited to in-frame clones, with some not included. The table lists tens of thousands of clones, about 90% of them singletons. The sample taken for sequencing was naive CD8+ T cells sorted from blood. These receptors were obtained from a human donor in good health. The conserved cysteine and the conserved F or W are not part of the CDR3 here. Clone sizes are given selectively: once, few, many, or a class where the clone is expanded.

TRBV2 | . | 14 | ASSEAQDRMNTEAF
TRBV30 | few | 11 | AWIGRMNTEAF
TRBV2 | . | 12 | ASSGTSGSHEQY
TRBV2 | . | 12 | ACPGVRVGGEQF
TRBV5-1 | . | 14 | ASSPGRGKGPYEQY
TRBV27 | . | 11 | ASSLSQAYGYT
TRBV10-3 | . | 13 | AISESRTGIVGYT
TRBV29-1 | . | 11 | SVLQGEAYGYT
TRBV6-1 | . | 13 | ASSDTREINQPQH
TRBV5-4 | . | 12 | ASSYGQPPYEQY
TRBV4-1 | few | 12 | ASSQDQGLGGYT
TRBV29-1 | . | 9 | SGGPSKAAF
TRBV19 | . | 11 | ASSTGTYTEAF
TRBV4-1 | . | 11 | ASSQERGGRAF
TRBV4-1 | . | 13 | ASSQGQGLAGEQF
TRBV4-1 | once | 11 | ASSPAGFSEAF
TRBV5-4 | once | 13 | ASSFLLAGGTEQY
TRBV25-1 | . | 11 | ASSGRMNTEAF
TRBV9 | . | 11 | ASSVGELGGYT
TRBV13 | . | 13 | ASSTVGHRGSPLH
TRBV6-1 | once | 12 | ASSVGTAYYEQY
TRBV14 | . | 10 | ASKSDQETQY
TRBV5-1 | . | 9 | ASTHGNEQF
TRBV10-3 | . | 17 | ATRGWASGREGHTDTQY
TRBV27 | . | 12 | ASEAGAGGGTQY
TRBV2 | . | 12 | ASRYGQLNTEAF
TRBV4-1 | . | 15 | ASSQKGTLAGYYEQY
TRBV9 | . | 13 | ASSGTGTGLNTIY
TRBV27 | once | 13 | ASSLGKGGSYEQY
TRBV6-4 | . | 13 | ASSDSRDSRYGYT
TRBV19 | once | 12 | ASSLLQGFQPQH
TRBV6-1 | . | 11 | ASGLAGAYEQY
TRBV6-5 | . | 13 | ASSYTGTNYNEQF
TRBV11-2 | . | 15 | ASRDTGQEQYQETQY
TRBV6-1 | . | 13 | ASRARQGEDYGYT
TRBV5-4 | once | 12 | ASSVAGGYNEQF
TRBV6-5 | . | 14 | ASSYSAGGNTGELF
TRBV9 | . | 11 | ASSVDPGTEQF
TRBV6-4 | once | 10 | ASSPGTGELF
TRBV5-4 | . | 12 | ASSLDGGWYEQY
TRBV15 | . | 14 | ATSPRGLRDQETQY
TRBV5-4 | . | 14 | ASSFKGQGTNYGYT
TRBV27 | . | 11 | ASSGLAGIEQF
TRBV19 | few | 12 | ASSEWGNSYEQY
TRBV5-1 | . | 13 | ASSPRPTNRWGYT
TRBV2 | few | 10 | ASSDKGDEQY
TRBV5-1 | . | 9 | ASSADYEQY
TRBV29-1 | . | 10 | SVVVGAYEQY
TRBV4-1 | . | 13 | ASSLIGVLGNEQF